This T cell receptor (beta chain) was recovered during a study of cytomegalovirus exposure and HLA in healthy donors. Study findings and constraints: Three of the chains that were CMV-associated were confirmed in vitro to be specific for CMV antigens.

Germline V gives CDR1 SGHTA, CDR2 FQGTGA. This CDR3 contains 13 residues. V lost 5 bases, J lost 5 bases, and 12 bases lay in between. PCR primers comprised 60 Vbeta and 13 Jbeta primers. Only in-frame clones appear in the TCRdb table, and some are missing; sequencing was by immunoSEQ multiplex PCR. Found here are fewer than 350,000 clones, 70% to 90% of them singletons; the top ten hold about 2.3%. On this clone: Its specificity is unknown.

Input material: PBMCs. V usage is TRBV7-3 and J usage is TRBJ2-5; perhaps TRBD1 as D (5 bases). This TCR derives from a woman aged 18-29 years in good health and CMV-seronegative. The CDR3 protein is CASSRTRDETQYF. For the CDR3, the DNA is TGTGCCAGCAGCCGGACCAGGGATGAGACCCAGTACTTC.